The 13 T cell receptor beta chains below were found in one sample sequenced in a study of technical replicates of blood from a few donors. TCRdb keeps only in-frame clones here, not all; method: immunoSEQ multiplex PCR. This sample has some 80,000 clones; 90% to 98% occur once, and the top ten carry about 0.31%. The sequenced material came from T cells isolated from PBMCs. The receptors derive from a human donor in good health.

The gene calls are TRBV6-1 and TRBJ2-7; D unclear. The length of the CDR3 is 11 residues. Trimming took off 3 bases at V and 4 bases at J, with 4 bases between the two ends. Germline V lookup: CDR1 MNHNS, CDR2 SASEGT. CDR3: CASSDPYEQYF. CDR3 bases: TGTGCCAGCAGTGACCCGTACGAGCAGTACTTC.

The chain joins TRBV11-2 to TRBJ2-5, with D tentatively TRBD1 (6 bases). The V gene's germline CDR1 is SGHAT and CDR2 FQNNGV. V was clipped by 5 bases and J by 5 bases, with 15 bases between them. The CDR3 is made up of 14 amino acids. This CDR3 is CASSVNRVVETQYF. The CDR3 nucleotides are TGTGCCAGCAGCGTTAACAGGGTAGTGGAGACCCAGTACTTC.

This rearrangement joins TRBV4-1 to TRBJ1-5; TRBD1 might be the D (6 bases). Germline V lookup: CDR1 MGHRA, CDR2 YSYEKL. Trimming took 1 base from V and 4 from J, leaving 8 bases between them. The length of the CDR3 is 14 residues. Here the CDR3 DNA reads TGCGCCAGCAGCCAAGGCAGGGGAAATCAGCCCCAGCATTTT. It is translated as CASSQGRGNQPQHF.

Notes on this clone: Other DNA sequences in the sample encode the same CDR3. This CDR3 is CASSLSGGTEAFF. The DNA of the CDR3 is TGCGCCAGCAGCTTGAGTGGGGGGACTGAAGCTTTCTTT. The chain employs TRBV5-1 and TRBJ1-1, with D perhaps TRBD1 (5 bases). There are 13 residues in the CDR3. Trimming left V 1 base short and J 5 bases short, with 9 bases between. CDR1 is SGHRS, CDR2 YFSETQ, per germline.

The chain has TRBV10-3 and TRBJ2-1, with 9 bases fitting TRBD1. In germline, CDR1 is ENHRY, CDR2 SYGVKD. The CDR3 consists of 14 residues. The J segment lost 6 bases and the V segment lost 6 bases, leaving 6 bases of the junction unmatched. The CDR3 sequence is CAIRPGQGGNEQFF. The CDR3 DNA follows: TGTGCCATCAGGCCGGGACAGGGAGGCAATGAGCAGTTCTTC.

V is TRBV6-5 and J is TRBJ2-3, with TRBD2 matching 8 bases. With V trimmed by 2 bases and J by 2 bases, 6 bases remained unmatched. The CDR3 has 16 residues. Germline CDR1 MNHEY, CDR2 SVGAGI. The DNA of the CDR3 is TGTGCCAGCAGTTACAGGAGCGGGAGTAACACAGATACGCAGTATTTT. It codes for CASSYRSGSNTDTQYF.

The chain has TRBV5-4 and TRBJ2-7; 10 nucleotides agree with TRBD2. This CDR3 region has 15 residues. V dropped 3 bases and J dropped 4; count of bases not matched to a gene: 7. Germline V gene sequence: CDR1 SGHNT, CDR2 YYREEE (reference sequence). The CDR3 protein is CASSSKREGGYEQYF. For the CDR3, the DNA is TGTGCCAGCAGCTCCAAGCGGGAGGGGGGGTACGAGCAGTACTTC. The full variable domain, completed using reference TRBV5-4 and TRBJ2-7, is ETGVTQSPTHLIKTRGQQVTLRCSSQSGHNTVSWYQQALGQGPQFIFQYYREEENGRGNFPPRFSGLQFPNYSSELNVNALELDDSALYLCASSSKREGGYEQYFGPGTRLTVT.

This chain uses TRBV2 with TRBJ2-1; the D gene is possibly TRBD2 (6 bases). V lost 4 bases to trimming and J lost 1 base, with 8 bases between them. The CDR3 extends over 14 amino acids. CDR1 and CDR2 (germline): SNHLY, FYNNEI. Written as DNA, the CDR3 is TGTGCCAGCAGTGGGAGGGTTTCCTACAATGAGCAGTTCTTC. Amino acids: CASSGRVSYNEQFF.

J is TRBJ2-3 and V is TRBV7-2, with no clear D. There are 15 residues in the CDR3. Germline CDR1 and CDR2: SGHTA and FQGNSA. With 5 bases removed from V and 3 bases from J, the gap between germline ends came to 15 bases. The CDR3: CASSHVEALTDTQYF. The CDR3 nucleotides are TGTGCCAGCAGCCACGTCGAAGCGCTAACAGATACGCAGTATTTT.

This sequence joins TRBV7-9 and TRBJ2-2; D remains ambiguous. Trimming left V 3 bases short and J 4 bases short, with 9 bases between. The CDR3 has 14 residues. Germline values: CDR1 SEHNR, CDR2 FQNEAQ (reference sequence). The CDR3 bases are TGTGCCAGCAGCTTCGTCACTTCCACCGGGGAGCTGTTTTTT. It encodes CASSFVTSTGELFF.

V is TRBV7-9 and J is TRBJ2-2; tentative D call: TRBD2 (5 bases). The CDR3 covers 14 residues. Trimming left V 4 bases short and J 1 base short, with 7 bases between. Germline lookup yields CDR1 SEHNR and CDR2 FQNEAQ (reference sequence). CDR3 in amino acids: CASSWGVNTGELFF. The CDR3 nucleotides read TGTGCCAGCAGCTGGGGAGTGAACACCGGGGAGCTGTTTTTT.

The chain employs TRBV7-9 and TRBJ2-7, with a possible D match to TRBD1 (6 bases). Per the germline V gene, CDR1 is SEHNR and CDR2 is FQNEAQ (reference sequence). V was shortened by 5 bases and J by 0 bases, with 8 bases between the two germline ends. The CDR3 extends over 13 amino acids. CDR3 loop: CASSPTGSYEQYF. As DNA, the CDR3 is TGTGCCAGCAGCCCGACAGGCTCCTACGAGCAGTACTTC.

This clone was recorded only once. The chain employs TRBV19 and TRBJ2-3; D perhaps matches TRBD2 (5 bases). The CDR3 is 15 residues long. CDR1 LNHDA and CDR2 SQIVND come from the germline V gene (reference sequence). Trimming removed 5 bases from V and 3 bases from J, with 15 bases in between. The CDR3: CASSPSSGGTDTQYF. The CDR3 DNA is TGTGCCAGTAGTCCATCGAGCGGTGGGACAGATACGCAGTATTTT.